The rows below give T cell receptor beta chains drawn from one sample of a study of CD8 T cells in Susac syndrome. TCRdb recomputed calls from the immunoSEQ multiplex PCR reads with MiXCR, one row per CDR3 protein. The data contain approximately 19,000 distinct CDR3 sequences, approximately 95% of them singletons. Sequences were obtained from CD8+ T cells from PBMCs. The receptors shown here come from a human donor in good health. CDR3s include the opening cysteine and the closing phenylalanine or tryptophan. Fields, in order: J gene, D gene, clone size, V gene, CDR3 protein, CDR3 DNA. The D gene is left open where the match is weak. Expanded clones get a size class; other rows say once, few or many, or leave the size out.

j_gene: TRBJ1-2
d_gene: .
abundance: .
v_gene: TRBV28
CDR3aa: CASGGPEEKFNYGYTF
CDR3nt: TGTGCCAGCGGGGGGCCGGAAGAGAAATTTAACTATGGCTACACCTTC

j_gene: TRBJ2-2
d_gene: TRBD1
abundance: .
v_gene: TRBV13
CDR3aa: CASSPVTGGSGELFF
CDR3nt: TGTGCCAGCAGCCCAGTGACAGGGGGGTCCGGGGAGCTGTTTTTT

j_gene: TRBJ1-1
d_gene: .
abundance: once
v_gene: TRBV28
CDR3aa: CASSLISENTEAFF
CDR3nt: TGTGCCAGCAGTTTAATCTCGGAGAACACTGAAGCTTTCTTT

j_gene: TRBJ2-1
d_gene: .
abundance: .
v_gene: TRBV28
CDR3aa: CASSQPGAGAPSNEQFF
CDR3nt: TGTGCCAGCAGTCAACCGGGCGCGGGCGCCCCCTCCAATGAGCAGTTCTTC

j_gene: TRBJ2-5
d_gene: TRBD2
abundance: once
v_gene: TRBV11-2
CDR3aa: CASSQPRAGGLDQETQYF
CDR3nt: TGTGCCAGCAGCCAGCCGAGGGCGGGGGGCCTGGACCAAGAGACCCAGTACTTC

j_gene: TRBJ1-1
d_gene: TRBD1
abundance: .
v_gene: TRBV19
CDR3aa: CASIDRDDYTEAFF
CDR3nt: TGTGCCAGTATAGACAGGGATGATTACACTGAAGCTTTCTTT

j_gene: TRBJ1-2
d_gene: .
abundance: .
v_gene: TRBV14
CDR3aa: CASSPSAEGPNYGYTF
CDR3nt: TGTGCCAGCAGCCCCTCAGCCGAAGGGCCAAACTATGGCTACACCTTC

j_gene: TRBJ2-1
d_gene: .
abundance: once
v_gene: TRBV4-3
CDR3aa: CASSQQASGTEGLNEQFF
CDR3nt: TGCGCCAGCAGCCAACAGGCCAGTGGGACGGAGGGACTCAATGAGCAGTTCTTC

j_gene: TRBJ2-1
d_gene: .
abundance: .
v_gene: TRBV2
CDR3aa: CASMGTWLKSEQFF
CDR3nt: TGTGCCAGCATGGGAACCTGGTTAAAGAGTGAGCAGTTCTTC

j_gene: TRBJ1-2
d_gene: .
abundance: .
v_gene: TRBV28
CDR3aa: CASSLSLHREGGHGYTF
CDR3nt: TGTGCCAGCAGTTTATCCCTACACAGGGAAGGGGGGCATGGCTACACCTTC

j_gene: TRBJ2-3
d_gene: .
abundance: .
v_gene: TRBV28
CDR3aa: CASISTAPENGADTQYF
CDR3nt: TGTGCCAGCATTTCTACAGCTCCGGAGAACGGGGCAGATACGCAGTATTTT

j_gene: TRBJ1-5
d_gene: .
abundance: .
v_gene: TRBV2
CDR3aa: CASSALRSLEYSNQPQHF
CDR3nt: TGTGCCAGCAGCGCCCTTCGGAGCCTGGAATATAGCAATCAGCCCCAGCATTTT

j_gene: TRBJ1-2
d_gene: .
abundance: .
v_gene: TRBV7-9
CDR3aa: CASSPPYLGNYGYTF
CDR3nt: TGTGCCAGCAGCCCGCCCTACCTCGGGAACTATGGCTACACCTTC

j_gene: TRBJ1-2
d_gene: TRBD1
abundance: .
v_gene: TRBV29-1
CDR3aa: CSVEDPEGANYGYTF
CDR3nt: TGCAGCGTTGAAGATCCCGAGGGGGCAAACTATGGCTACACCTTC

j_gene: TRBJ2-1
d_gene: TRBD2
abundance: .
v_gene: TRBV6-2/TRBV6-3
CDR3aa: CASSLLAGAPYNEQFF
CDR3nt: TGTGCCAGCAGTCTTCTAGCGGGAGCACCCTACAATGAGCAGTTCTTC

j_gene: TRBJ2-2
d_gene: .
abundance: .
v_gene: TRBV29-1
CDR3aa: CSVEDTSNTGELFF
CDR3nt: TGCAGCGTTGAAGACACCTCAAACACCGGGGAGCTGTTTTTT

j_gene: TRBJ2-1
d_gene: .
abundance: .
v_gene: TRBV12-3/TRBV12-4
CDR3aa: CASSFPRQKFDNEQFF
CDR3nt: TGTGCCAGCAGTTTCCCCAGACAGAAATTCGACAATGAGCAGTTCTTC

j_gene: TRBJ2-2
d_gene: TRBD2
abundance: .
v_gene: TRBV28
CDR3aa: CASSHFIFRGGTGELFF
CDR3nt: TGTGCCAGCAGCCACTTTATTTTCCGCGGGGGCACCGGGGAGCTGTTTTTT

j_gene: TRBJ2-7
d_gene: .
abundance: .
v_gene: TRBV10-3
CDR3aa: CAISRTETYEQYF
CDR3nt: TGTGCCATCAGTCGGACCGAGACCTACGAGCAGTACTTC

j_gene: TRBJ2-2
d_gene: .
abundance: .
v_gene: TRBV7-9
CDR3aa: CASSPLPTGELFF
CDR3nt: TGTGCCAGCAGCCCCTTACCTACCGGGGAGCTGTTTTTT

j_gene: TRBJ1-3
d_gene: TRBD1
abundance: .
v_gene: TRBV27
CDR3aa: CASSPDRRSGNTIYF
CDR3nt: TGTGCCAGCAGCCCGGACAGGCGCTCTGGAAACACCATATATTTT

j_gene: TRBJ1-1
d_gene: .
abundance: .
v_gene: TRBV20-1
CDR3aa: CSARDERAEAFF
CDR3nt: TGCAGTGCTAGAGATGAAAGGGCTGAAGCTTTCTTT

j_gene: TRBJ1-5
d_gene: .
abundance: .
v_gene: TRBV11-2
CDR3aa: CASSFGGAQPQHF
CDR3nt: TGTGCCAGCAGCTTTGGTGGGGCCCAGCCCCAGCATTTT

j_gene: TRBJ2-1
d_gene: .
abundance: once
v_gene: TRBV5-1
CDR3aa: CASSLVTAKFNEQFF
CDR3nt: TGCGCCAGCAGCTTGGTGACAGCGAAGTTCAATGAGCAGTTCTTC

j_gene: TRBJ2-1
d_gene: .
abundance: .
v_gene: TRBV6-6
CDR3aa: CASSYKGTYNEQFF
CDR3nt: TGTGCCAGCAGTTACAAAGGGACATACAATGAGCAGTTCTTC

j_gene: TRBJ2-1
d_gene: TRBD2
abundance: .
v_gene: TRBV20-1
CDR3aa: CSAREMSGSAWNEQFF
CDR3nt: TGCAGTGCTAGAGAGATGAGCGGGAGTGCGTGGAATGAGCAGTTCTTC

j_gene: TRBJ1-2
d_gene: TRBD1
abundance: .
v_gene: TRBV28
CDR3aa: CASSFPTGLYGYTF
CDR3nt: TGTGCCAGCAGTTTCCCGACAGGGCTATATGGCTACACCTTC

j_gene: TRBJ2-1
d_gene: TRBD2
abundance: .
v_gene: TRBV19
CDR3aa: CASRMGLAGAYNEQFF
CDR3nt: TGTGCCAGTAGAATGGGGCTAGCGGGAGCCTACAATGAGCAGTTCTTC

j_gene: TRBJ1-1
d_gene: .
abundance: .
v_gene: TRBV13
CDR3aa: CATGSFLEAFF
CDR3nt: TGTGCCACGGGATCATTTCTTGAAGCTTTCTTT

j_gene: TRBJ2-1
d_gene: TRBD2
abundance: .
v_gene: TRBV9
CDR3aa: CASSVHRGLAGVYYNEQFF
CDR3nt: TGTGCCAGCAGCGTACATAGGGGACTAGCGGGAGTTTACTACAATGAGCAGTTCTTC

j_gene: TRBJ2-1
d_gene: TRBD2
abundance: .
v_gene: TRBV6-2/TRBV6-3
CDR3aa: CASSYIAGGQGNEQFF
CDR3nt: TGTGCCAGCAGTTATATAGCGGGAGGGCAAGGCAATGAGCAGTTCTTC

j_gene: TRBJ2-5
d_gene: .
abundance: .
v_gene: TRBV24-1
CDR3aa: CATSDLHGAGETQYF
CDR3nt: TGTGCCACCAGTGATTTGCACGGGGCTGGAGAGACCCAGTACTTC

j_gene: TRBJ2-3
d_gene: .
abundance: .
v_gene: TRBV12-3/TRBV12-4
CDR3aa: CASSSAGFTDTQYF
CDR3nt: TGTGCCAGCAGCTCGGCTGGATTCACAGATACGCAGTATTTT

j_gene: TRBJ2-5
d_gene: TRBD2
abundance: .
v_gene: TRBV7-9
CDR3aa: CASSFASGQETQYF
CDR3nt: TGTGCCAGCAGCTTTGCTAGCGGCCAAGAGACCCAGTACTTC

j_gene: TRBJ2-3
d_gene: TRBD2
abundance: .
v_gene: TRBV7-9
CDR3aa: CASSFGLSGTSTDTQYF
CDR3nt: TGTGCCAGCAGCTTCGGCCTTAGCGGGACCAGCACAGATACGCAGTATTTT

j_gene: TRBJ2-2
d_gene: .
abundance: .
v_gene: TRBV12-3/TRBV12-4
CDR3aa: CASSSGVTGELFF
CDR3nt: TGTGCCAGCTCGTCAGGGGTCACCGGGGAGCTGTTTTTT

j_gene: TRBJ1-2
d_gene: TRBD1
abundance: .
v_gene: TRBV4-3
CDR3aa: CASSRSTGEGYTF
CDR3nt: TGCGCCAGCAGCCGAAGCACAGGGGAAGGCTACACCTTC

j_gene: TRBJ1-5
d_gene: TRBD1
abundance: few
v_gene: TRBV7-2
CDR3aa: CASSKGQGGNQPQHF
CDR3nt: TGTGCCAGCAGCAAGGGACAGGGCGGCAATCAGCCCCAGCATTTT

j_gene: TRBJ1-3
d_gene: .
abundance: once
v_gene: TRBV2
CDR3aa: CASSDPGLAVDTIYF
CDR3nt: TGTGCCAGCAGTGATCCGGGCCTGGCTGTGGACACCATATATTTT

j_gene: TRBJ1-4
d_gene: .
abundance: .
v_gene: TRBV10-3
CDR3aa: CAIRSGTGNEKLFF
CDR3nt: TGTGCCATCAGATCCGGGACGGGGAATGAAAAACTGTTTTTT

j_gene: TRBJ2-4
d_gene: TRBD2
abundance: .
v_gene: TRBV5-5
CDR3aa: CASSPGTKEANIQYF
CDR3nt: TGTGCCAGCAGCCCCGGGACTAAAGAGGCGAACATTCAGTACTTC

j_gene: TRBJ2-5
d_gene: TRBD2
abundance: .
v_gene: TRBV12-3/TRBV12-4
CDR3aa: CASSLAGLAAQETQYF
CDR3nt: TGTGCCAGCAGTTTAGCGGGACTAGCGGCCCAAGAGACCCAGTACTTC

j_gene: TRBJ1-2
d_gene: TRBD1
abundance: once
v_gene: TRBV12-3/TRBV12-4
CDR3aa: CASTLTRGQAGFYGYTF
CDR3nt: TGTGCCAGCACTCTCACACGGGGACAGGCGGGATTCTATGGCTACACCTTC

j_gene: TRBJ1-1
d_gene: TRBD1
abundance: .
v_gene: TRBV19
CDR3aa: CASSISTGRGRGTEAFF
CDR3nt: TGTGCCAGTAGTATATCAACGGGCAGGGGGCGAGGCACTGAAGCTTTCTTT

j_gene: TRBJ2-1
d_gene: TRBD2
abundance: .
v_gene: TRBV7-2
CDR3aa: CASSFLAGTYNEQFF
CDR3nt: TGTGCCAGCAGTTTTTTAGCGGGTACCTACAATGAGCAGTTCTTC

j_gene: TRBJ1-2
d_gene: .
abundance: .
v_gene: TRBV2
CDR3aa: CASVGVGYTF
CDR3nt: TGTGCCAGCGTGGGGGTTGGCTACACCTTC

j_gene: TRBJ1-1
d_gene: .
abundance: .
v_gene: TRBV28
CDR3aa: CASRDGTEAFF
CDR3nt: TGTGCCAGCAGGGATGGCACTGAAGCTTTCTTT

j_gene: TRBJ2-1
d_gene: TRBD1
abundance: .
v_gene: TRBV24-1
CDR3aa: CATSQTGWNEQFF
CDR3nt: TGTGCCACCAGTCAGACAGGGTGGAATGAGCAGTTCTTC